The clone carrying this TCR beta chain has at least ten counts. Antigen: not known. This record comes from a study of T cells in Graves' hyperthyroidism and ophthalmopathy. Whole-study results and caveats: Also found in blood were most expanded thyroid clonotypes above 0.001.

Amplification of TCR beta CDR3 regions used RNA as the template. When the TCR CDR3 underwent first-round RT-PCR, the HTBI primer set was used. TCRdb used MiXCR to reprocess the multiplex PCR reads, holding one entry per CDR3 protein. Of 700,000 or so distinct CDR3 sequences detected, around 15% appear once; the ten largest clones hold 9.5% to 15%. Trimming took off 4 bases at V and 4 bases at J, with 11 bases between the two ends. The CDR3 totals 13 residues. CDR1 and CDR2 (germline): SEHNR, FQNEAQ (reference sequence). Sequenced material: blood. This receptor was obtained from a woman aged 45-65 years with Graves' ophthalmopathy. The chain uses TRBV7-9 and TRBJ2-7; D remains unclear. The CDR3 DNA follows: TGTGCCAGCAGCTGGGCAGGTGGATACGAGCAGTACTTC. It specifies CASSWAGGYEQYF.